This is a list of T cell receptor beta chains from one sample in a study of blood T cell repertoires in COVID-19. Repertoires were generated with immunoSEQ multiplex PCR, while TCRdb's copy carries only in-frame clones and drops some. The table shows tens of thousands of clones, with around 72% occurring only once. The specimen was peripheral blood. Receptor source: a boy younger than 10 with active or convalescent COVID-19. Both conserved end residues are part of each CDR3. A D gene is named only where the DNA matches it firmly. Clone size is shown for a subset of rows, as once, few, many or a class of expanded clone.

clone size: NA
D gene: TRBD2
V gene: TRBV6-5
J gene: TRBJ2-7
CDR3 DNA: TGTGCCAGTGGACTAGCGGGAGTCCTCTCCTACGAGCAGTACTTC
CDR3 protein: CASGLAGVLSYEQYF

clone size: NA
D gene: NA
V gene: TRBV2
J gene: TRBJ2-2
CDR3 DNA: TGTGCCAGCAGTGTTGGGCGGAACACCGGGGAGCTGTTTTTT
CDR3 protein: CASSVGRNTGELFF

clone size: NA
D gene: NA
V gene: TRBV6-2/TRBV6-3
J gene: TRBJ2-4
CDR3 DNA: TGTGCCAGCAGTTACCGAGGACAGTGGGACATTCAGTACTTC
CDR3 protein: CASSYRGQWDIQYF

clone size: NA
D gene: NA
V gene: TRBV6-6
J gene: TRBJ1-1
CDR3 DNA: TGTGCCAGCAGTTATTCGGGGGGCGGCACTGAAGCTTTCTTT
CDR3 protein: CASSYSGGGTEAFF

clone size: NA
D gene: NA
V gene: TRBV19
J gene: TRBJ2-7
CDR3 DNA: TGTGCCAGTAGTAAGAGGGACTCCAGTGGCTACGAGCAGTACTTC
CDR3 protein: CASSKRDSSGYEQYF

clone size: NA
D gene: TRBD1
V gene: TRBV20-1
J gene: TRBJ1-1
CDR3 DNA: TGCAGTGCTAGTCCCTCAGGACAGGGGAACACTGAAGCTTTCTTT
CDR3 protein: CSASPSGQGNTEAFF

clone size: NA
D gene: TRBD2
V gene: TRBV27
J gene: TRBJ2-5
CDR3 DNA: TGTGCCAGCAGTTTATACGGGAGGTCGGGGGAGACCCAGTACTTC
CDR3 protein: CASSLYGRSGETQYF

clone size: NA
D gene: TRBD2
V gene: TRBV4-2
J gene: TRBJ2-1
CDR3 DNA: TGTGCCAGCAGCCGACCGGGGGGGGACTATGAGCAGTTCTTC
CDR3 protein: CASSRPGGDYEQFF

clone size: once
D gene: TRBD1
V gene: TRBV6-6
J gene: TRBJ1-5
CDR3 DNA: TGTGCCAGCAGTCCCACGGGGACAGGGCCCTATAGCAATCAGCCCCAGCATTTT
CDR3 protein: CASSPTGTGPYSNQPQHF

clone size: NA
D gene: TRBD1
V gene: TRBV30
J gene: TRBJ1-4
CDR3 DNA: TGTGCCTGGCGACAGGGCGATCTGAAAAAACTGTTTTTT
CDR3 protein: CAWRQGDLKKLFF

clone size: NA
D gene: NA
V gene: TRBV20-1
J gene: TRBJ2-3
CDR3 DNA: TGCAGTGCTGGCCGCACAGATACGCAGTATTTT
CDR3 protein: CSAGRTDTQYF

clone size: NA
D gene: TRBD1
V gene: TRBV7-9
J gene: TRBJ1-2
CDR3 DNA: TGTGCCAGCAGCACTTCCAGGGGGACAGGGGATCATGGCTACACCTTC
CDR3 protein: CASSTSRGTGDHGYTF

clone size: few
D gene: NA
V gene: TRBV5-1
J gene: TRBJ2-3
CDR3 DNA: TGCGCCAGCAGCTTGCAGGGAACAGTCTTCTCTAGCACAGATACGCAGTATTTT
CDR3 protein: CASSLQGTVFSSTDTQYF

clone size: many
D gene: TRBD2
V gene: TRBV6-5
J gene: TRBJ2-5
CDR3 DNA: TGTGCCAGCAGTTACTCACTAGCGGGGGGGCAAGAGACCCAGTACTTC
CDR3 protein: CASSYSLAGGQETQYF

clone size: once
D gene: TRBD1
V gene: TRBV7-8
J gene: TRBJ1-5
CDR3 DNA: TGTGCCAGCAGCTTAGGGACAGGGGAGAGTCAGCCCCAGCATTTT
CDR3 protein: CASSLGTGESQPQHF

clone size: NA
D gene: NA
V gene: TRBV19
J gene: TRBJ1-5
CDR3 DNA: TGTGCCAGTAGTATCAACGGGATGGATTATCAGCCCCAGCATTTT
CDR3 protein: CASSINGMDYQPQHF

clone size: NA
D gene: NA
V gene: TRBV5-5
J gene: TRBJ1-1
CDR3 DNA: TGTGCCAGCAGCTTGGAGGGGGTGGGGAACACTGAAGCTTTCTTT
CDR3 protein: CASSLEGVGNTEAFF

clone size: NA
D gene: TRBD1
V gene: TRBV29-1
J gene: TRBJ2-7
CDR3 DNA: TGCAGCGTTGAGGGGACAGGGGGGACCTACGAGCAGTACTTC
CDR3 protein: CSVEGTGGTYEQYF

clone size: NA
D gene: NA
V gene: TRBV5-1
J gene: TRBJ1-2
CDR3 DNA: TGCGCCAGCAGCTTGAACAGGGCGTATGGCTACACCTTC
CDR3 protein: CASSLNRAYGYTF

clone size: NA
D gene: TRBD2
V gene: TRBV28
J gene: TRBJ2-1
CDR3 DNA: TGTGCCAGCAGTTTCCTCACGGCGGGAGGGCCTATTTCCTACAATGAGCAGTTCTTC
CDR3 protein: CASSFLTAGGPISYNEQFF

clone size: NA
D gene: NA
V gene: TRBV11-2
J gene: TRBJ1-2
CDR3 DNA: TGTGCCAGCAGCTTAGGGGGACTTAGGGGCTATGGCTACACCTTC
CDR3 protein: CASSLGGLRGYGYTF

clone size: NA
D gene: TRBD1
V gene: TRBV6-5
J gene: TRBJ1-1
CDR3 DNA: TGTGCCAGCGGACAGGGCGAAGCTTTCTTT
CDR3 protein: CASGQGEAFF

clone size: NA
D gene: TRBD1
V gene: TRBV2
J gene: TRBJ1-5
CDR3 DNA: TGTGCCAGCACCATGACAGGGCATAGCAATCAGCCCCAGCATTTT
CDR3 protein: CASTMTGHSNQPQHF

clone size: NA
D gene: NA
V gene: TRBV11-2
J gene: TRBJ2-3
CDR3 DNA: TGTGCCAGCAGCTTCCGAGCTAGGATCTTCACAGATACGCAGTATTTT
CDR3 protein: CASSFRARIFTDTQYF

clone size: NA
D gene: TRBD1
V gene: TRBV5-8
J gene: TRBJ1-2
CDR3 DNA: TGTGCCAGCAGCTTGTCCGGGACAGACCATGGCTACACCTTC
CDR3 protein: CASSLSGTDHGYTF

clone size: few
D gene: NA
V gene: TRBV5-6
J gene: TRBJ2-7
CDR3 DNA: TGTGCCAGCAGCTTAACACCCTACGAGCAGTACTTC
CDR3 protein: CASSLTPYEQYF

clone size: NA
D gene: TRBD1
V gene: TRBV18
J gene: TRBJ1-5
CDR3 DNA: TGTGCCAGCTCACGGGACAGAAGTCAGCCCCAGCATTTT
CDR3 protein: CASSRDRSQPQHF

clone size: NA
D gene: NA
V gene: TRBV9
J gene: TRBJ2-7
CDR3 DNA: TGTGCCAGCGCAGGTCCCAGCTCCTACGAGCAGTACTTC
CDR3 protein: CASAGPSSYEQYF

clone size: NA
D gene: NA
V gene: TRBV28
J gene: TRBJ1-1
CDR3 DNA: TGTGCCAGCAGCATAACAGGGATGAACACTGAAGCTTTCTTT
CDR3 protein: CASSITGMNTEAFF

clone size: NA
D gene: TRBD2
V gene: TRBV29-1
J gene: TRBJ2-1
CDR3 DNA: TGCAGCGTTCCCACTGGGACTAGCGGGGATTTAAAGTATGAGCAGTTCTTC
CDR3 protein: CSVPTGTSGDLKYEQFF

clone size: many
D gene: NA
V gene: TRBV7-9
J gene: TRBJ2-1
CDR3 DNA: TGTGCCAGCAGCTATGGTTCCGAGCTACCTGAGCAGTTCTTC
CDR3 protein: CASSYGSELPEQFF

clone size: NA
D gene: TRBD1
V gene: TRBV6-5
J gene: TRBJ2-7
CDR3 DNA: TGTGCCAGCACTCAGGACAGGCCTACACCCTACGAGCAGTACTTC
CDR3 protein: CASTQDRPTPYEQYF

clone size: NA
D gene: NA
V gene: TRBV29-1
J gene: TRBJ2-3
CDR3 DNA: TGCAGCGTTGAGGGGCCCACGCGCACAGATACGCAGTATTTT
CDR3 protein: CSVEGPTRTDTQYF

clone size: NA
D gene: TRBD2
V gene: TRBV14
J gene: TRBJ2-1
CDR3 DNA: TGTGCCAGCAGCCGGCAACCGGGACTATCTCACAATGAGCAGTTCTTC
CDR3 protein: CASSRQPGLSHNEQFF